Listed here are 10 T cell receptor beta chains from one sample, sequenced in a study of shared clonotypes between healthy human individuals. Sequencing was performed with immunoSEQ multiplex PCR; in TCRdb, only in-frame clones are kept and a portion is missing. This sample yields about 2.4 million clones, of which 93% are seen a single time; approximately 0.35% belongs to the top ten. The sequencing sample was made of naive CD4+ T cells from PBMCs. The subset denotes: CD45RA+ positively selected. These receptors all stem from a young man in good health. Some clones in this sample may be carry-over from other donors' samples.

The chain uses TRBV28 and TRBJ2-7; possibly TRBD2 for D (5 bases). Germline CDR1 and CDR2: MDHEN and SYDVKM. CDR3 length: 14 residues. Between the trimmed V and J ends, which lost 3 bases and 3 bases, there was a span of 12 bases. The CDR3 protein is CASSFFGEYYEQYF. The CDR3 nucleotides read TGTGCCAGCAGTTTCTTCGGGGAATACTACGAGCAGTACTTC.

About this clone itself: The sample contains more than one DNA sequence encoding this CDR3. The chain combines TRBV18 with TRBJ2-7; TRBD1 matches at 8 bases. V trimming: 3 bases; J trimming: 0 bases; junction bases outside the gene matches: 1. This CDR3 is 14 amino acids long. The germline CDR1 and CDR2 sequences are KGHSH and LQKENI. The CDR3 DNA sequence: TGTGCCAGCTCACCGGGACAGGCCTCCTACGAGCAGTACTTC. Translation gives CASSPGQASYEQYF.

For this clone: Relative to the germline gene, one junction end is altered; a read error may explain this. This chain links TRBV6-5 with TRBJ1-2; no clear D. CDR3 length: 15 residues. CDR1 MNHEY and CDR2 SVGAGI come from the germline V gene. CDR3 in DNA: TGTGCCTGCAGCCAGACTGGATCGGAGAGCTATGGCTACACCTTC. This codes for CACSQTGSESYGYTF.

The rearrangement joins TRBV6-5 to TRBJ2-1, with D possibly being TRBD2 (5 bases). Trimming pared 6 bases from V and 7 bases from J, leaving 19 bases between. Per the germline V gene, CDR1 is MNHEY and CDR2 is SVGAGI. The CDR3 sequence is 15 residues long. This chain's CDR3 is CASRRVGIGVNEQFF. The CDR3 DNA reads as TGTGCCAGCAGACGGGTGGGCATCGGGGTAAATGAGCAGTTCTTC.

This chain links TRBV28 with TRBJ1-5; D unresolved. Germline CDR1 MDHEN, CDR2 SYDVKM. CDR3 length equals 15 residues. Trimming took off 7 bases at V and 1 base at J, with 14 bases between the two ends. CDR3 in amino acids: CASTLIRNSNQPQHF. DNA for the CDR3: TGTGCCAGCACCTTAATCAGGAACAGCAATCAGCCCCAGCATTTT.

The gene calls are TRBV7-3 and TRBJ2-1; the match to TRBD2 covers 8 bases. Germline V gene sequence: CDR1 SGHTA, CDR2 FQGTGA. The CDR3 is 16 amino acids. V gave up 5 bases and J gave up 8 bases; unmatched junction bases: 14. CDR3 in amino acids: CASSPQAGGGVDEQFF. CDR3 DNA sequence: TGTGCCAGCAGCCCCCAGGCGGGAGGAGGGGTAGATGAGCAGTTCTTC. Variable domain in full (rest from reference TRBV7-3 and TRBJ2-1): GAGVSQTPSNKVTEKGKYVELRCDPISGHTALYWYRQSLGQGPEFLIYFQGTGAADDSGLPNDRFFAVRPEGSVSTLKIQRTERGDSAVYLCASSPQAGGGVDEQFFGPGTRLTVL.

The chain is built from TRBV5-4 and TRBJ2-7; 7 bases fit TRBD1. The CDR3 totals 15 residues. Germline CDR1 reads SGHNT; CDR2 reads YYREEE (reference sequence). V shed 0 bases and J 2 bases; nucleotides not matched to a gene: 5. CDR3 nucleotide sequence: TGTGCCAGCAGCTTGGGAAGGGGGCTCACCTACGAGCAGTACTTC. This gives the protein CASSLGRGLTYEQYF.

V and J are TRBV6-4 and TRBJ1-4, with a possible D match to TRBD1 (5 bases). Germline values: CDR1 MRHNA, CDR2 SNTAGT. Trimming stripped 6 bases from V and 7 bases from J, with 21 bases between. This CDR3 has 16 amino acids. CDR3 in amino acids: CASSDSNRLRGEKLFF. The CDR3 nucleotides are TGTGCCAGCAGCGATTCTAACAGGTTGCGGGGTGAAAAACTGTTTTTT.

V usage is TRBV7-2 and J usage is TRBJ1-2, with TRBD1 matching over 10 bases. The CDR3 is made up of 14 amino acids. Per germline, CDR1 SGHTA and CDR2 FQGNSA. Trimming removed 5 bases from V and 8 bases from J; junction bases left unmatched: 8. CDR3 protein: CASSTQGQGLGYTF. The CDR3 nucleotides read TGTGCCAGCAGCACGCAGGGACAGGGGTTAGGCTACACCTTC.

In regard to this clone: This CDR3 is also generated by other DNA sequences in the sample. This chain joins TRBV27 and TRBJ1-1; D possibly corresponds to TRBD1 (5 bases). In germline, CDR1 is MNHEY, CDR2 SMNVEV (reference sequence). The CDR3 is 13 residues long. Trimming removed 3 bases from V and 1 base from J, with 6 bases in between. The CDR3 here is CASSLGENTEAFF. The CDR3 DNA follows: TGTGCCAGCAGTTTGGGGGAGAACACTGAAGCTTTCTTT.